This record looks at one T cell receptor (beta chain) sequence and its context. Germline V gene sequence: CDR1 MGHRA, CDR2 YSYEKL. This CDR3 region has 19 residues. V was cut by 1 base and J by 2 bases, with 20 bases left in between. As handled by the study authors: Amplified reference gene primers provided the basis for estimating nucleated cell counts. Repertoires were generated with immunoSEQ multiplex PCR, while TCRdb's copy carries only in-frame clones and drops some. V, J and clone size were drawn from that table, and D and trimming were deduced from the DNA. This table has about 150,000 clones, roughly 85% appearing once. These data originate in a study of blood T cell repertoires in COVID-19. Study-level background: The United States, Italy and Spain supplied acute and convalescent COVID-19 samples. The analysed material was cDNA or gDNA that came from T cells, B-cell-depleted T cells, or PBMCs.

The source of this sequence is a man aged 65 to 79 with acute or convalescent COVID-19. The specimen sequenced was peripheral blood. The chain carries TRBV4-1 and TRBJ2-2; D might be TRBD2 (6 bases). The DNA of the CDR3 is TGCGCCAGCAGCCAAGTGGGTGGGCTACTAGCCGTAAACACCGGGGAGCTGTTTTTT. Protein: CASSQVGGLLAVNTGELFF.